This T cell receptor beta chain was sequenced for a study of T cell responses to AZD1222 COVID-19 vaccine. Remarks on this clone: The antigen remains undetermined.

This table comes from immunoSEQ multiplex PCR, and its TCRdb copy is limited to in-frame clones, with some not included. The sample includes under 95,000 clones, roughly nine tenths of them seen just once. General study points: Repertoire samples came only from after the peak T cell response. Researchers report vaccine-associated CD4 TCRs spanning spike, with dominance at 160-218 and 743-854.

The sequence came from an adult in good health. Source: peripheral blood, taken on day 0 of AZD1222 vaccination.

Written as DNA, the CDR3 is TGTGCCAGTTCAACACGGGGTTACAATCAGCCCCAGCATTTT. Its protein product is CASSTRGYNQPQHF. This sequence joins TRBV6-5 and TRBJ1-5; no clear D gene. Trimming took 9 bases from V and 3 from J, leaving 15 bases between them. The CDR3 has 14 amino acids. Germline V gives CDR1 MNHEY, CDR2 SVGAGI.